This is a list of T cell receptor beta chains from one sample in a study of human T cells and chemical hapten exposure. TCRdb called the RACE reads again in MiXCR, with one record for every CDR3 protein. The sample lists approximately 81,000 distinct CDR3 sequences; 7% to 9% were seen once. The sequenced sample was whole blood. The origin of the receptors is a male donor in good health. Some clones in this sample may be carry-over from other donors' samples. The CDR3 runs from the conserved cysteine through the conserved F or W. Fields, in order: clone size, V gene, D gene, CDR3 length, J gene, CDR3 DNA, CDR3 protein. A D gene is named only where the DNA matches it firmly. Clone size is given for some rows only: seen once, a few or many times, or a class if the clone is expanded.

abundance: many
v_gene: TRBV5-1
d_gene: -
len: 14
j_gene: TRBJ2-3
CDR3nt: TGCGCCAGCAGCTCTACAGGGGAGGGAGATACGCAGTATTTT
CDR3aa: CASSSTGEGDTQYF

abundance: few
v_gene: TRBV7-2
d_gene: TRBD2
len: 18
j_gene: TRBJ2-5
CDR3nt: TGTGCCAGCAGCTTAGCGGGACTAGCGGGGGCGTTAAGGGAGACCCAGTACTTC
CDR3aa: CASSLAGLAGALRETQYF

abundance: few
v_gene: TRBV7-9
d_gene: -
len: 14
j_gene: TRBJ2-5
CDR3nt: TGTGCCAGCAGCCCCCGTGTAAGCCAAGAGACCCAGTACTTC
CDR3aa: CASSPRVSQETQYF

abundance: many
v_gene: TRBV7-8
d_gene: -
len: 12
j_gene: TRBJ1-5
CDR3nt: TGTGCCAGCAGCCCGGTCGGACAGCCCCAGCATTTT
CDR3aa: CASSPVGQPQHF

abundance: few
v_gene: TRBV4-1
d_gene: -
len: 16
j_gene: TRBJ1-4
CDR3nt: TGCGCCAGCAGCCAAGTACCTGTTACTACTAATGAAAAACTGTTTTTT
CDR3aa: CASSQVPVTTNEKLFF

abundance: few
v_gene: TRBV20-1
d_gene: TRBD1
len: 18
j_gene: TRBJ1-4
CDR3nt: TGCAGTGCTACCGCTATTTGGACAGGGAGTGGGACTAATGAAAAACTGTTTTTT
CDR3aa: CSATAIWTGSGTNEKLFF

abundance: -
v_gene: TRBV7-9
d_gene: -
len: 17
j_gene: TRBJ1-6
CDR3nt: TGTGCCAGCAGCCCCCCCAGCCACAGGACTACCTATTCACCCCTCCACTTT
CDR3aa: CASSPPSHRTTYSPLHF

abundance: many
v_gene: TRBV20-1
d_gene: TRBD1
len: 13
j_gene: TRBJ2-7
CDR3nt: TGCAGTGCTACGGACAGGAGAGCTTACGAGCAGTACTTC
CDR3aa: CSATDRRAYEQYF

abundance: -
v_gene: TRBV7-9
d_gene: TRBD1
len: 15
j_gene: TRBJ1-1
CDR3nt: TGTGCCAGCAGCTCCGGACAGGGGGTGAACACTGAAGCTTTCTTT
CDR3aa: CASSSGQGVNTEAFF

abundance: many
v_gene: TRBV6-5
d_gene: -
len: 16
j_gene: TRBJ1-4
CDR3nt: TGTGCCAGCAGACTGAAAAGAGGGAAGGGGAATGAAAAACTGTTTTTT
CDR3aa: CASRLKRGKGNEKLFF

abundance: many
v_gene: TRBV7-2
d_gene: TRBD1
len: 15
j_gene: TRBJ2-3
CDR3nt: TGTGCCAGCAGCTCCCGGACAGGGGGCACAGATACGCAGTATTTT
CDR3aa: CASSSRTGGTDTQYF

abundance: many
v_gene: TRBV9
d_gene: -
len: 14
j_gene: TRBJ2-3
CDR3nt: TGTGCCAGCAGCCCCCGACCAAGCACAGATACGCAGTATTTT
CDR3aa: CASSPRPSTDTQYF

abundance: few
v_gene: TRBV20-1
d_gene: -
len: 14
j_gene: TRBJ1-4
CDR3nt: TGCAGTGCTAGAGATCCCCAGGGAGCTGAAAAACTGTTTTTT
CDR3aa: CSARDPQGAEKLFF

abundance: -
v_gene: TRBV7-7
d_gene: -
len: 13
j_gene: TRBJ2-1
CDR3nt: TGTGCCAGCAGCAAGGACAGTTACAATGAGCAGTTCTTC
CDR3aa: CASSKDSYNEQFF

abundance: -
v_gene: TRBV4-3
d_gene: TRBD1
len: 16
j_gene: TRBJ2-5
CDR3nt: TGCGCCAGCAGCCAAGAGGGGACAGGGGGCTTGGAGACCCAGTACTTC
CDR3aa: CASSQEGTGGLETQYF

abundance: few
v_gene: TRBV5-1
d_gene: -
len: 14
j_gene: TRBJ2-2
CDR3nt: TGCGCCAGCAGAACAGGATCGAACACCGGGGAGCTGTTTTTT
CDR3aa: CASRTGSNTGELFF

abundance: -
v_gene: TRBV6-9
d_gene: TRBD2
len: 15
j_gene: TRBJ2-5
CDR3nt: TGTGCCAGCAGTTACCCGGGACTAGTCTGTGAGACCCAGTACTTC
CDR3aa: CASSYPGLVCETQYF

abundance: -
v_gene: TRBV5-1
d_gene: -
len: 14
j_gene: TRBJ2-5
CDR3nt: TGCGCCAGCAGCGACCGACAAATTCAAGAGACCCAGTACTTC
CDR3aa: CASSDRQIQETQYF

abundance: few
v_gene: TRBV20-1
d_gene: -
len: 14
j_gene: TRBJ2-7
CDR3nt: TGCAGTGCTAGCCGGGACGCGTCGTCCTACGAGCAGTACTTC
CDR3aa: CSASRDASSYEQYF

abundance: few
v_gene: TRBV7-2
d_gene: -
len: 17
j_gene: TRBJ2-1
CDR3nt: TGTGCCAGCAGCTTAGTGGCCGTCATGGGGCATGGGAATGAGCAGTTCTTC
CDR3aa: CASSLVAVMGHGNEQFF